This TCR beta chain was sequenced for a study of cytomegalovirus exposure and HLA in healthy donors. As for this clone: What it binds is not known.

V dropped 2 bases and J dropped 15; count of bases not matched to a gene: 15. CDR3 length: 15 amino acids. Germline CDR1 reads SGHTA; CDR2 reads FQGNSA. General study points: The finding came from a later analysis; first-cohort TCR clusters tended to co-occur in the 95 to 150 validation repertoires. Reported results showed that the classifier diagnosed cytomegalovirus status with high specificity and sensitivity. Most TCR sequences were seen very rarely across donors, but some public TCRs occurred in many. Cytomegalovirus association was listed for about 160 TCR beta chains.

TCRdb keeps only in-frame clones here, not all; method: immunoSEQ multiplex PCR. This table holds roughly 60,000 clones, 96% found once. The sequenced sample consisted of PBMCs. The TCR comes from a woman aged 18-30 years in good health and CMV-seronegative. The chain has TRBV7-2 and TRBJ2-1; 8 bases are a match to TRBD2. Here the CDR3 DNA reads TGTGCCAGCAGCTTAAGTCCCACTCCCGGGGGGGTGTTGTTCTTC. Encoded protein: CASSLSPTPGGVLFF.